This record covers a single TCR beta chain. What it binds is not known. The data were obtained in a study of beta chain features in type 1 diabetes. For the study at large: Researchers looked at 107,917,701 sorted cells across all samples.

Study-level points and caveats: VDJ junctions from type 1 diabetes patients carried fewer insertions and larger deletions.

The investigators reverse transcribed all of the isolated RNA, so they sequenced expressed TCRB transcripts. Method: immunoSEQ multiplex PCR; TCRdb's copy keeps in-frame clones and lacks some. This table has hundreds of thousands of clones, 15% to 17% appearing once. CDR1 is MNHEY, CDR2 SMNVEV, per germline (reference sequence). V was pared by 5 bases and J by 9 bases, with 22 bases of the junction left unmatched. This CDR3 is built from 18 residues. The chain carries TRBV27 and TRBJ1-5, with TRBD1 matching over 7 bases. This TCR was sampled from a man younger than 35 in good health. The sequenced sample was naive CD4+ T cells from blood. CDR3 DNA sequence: TGTGCCAGCAGTCCCCGGGACAGAATTATTCCCTTCCGTCCGCCCCAGCATTTT. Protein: CASSPRDRIIPFRPPQHF.